Listed here are 25 T cell receptor beta chains from one sample, sequenced in a study of cytomegalovirus exposure and HLA in healthy donors. The PCR employed 60 Vbeta primers together with 13 Jbeta primers. Sequencing was performed with immunoSEQ multiplex PCR; in TCRdb, only in-frame clones are kept and a portion is missing. This table has approximately 99,000 clones, 81% appearing once. The source material was PBMCs. These receptors came from a man in his forties in good health and CMV-seropositive.

The chain carries TRBV5-4 and TRBJ1-1, with 9 bases that match TRBD1. This CDR3 spans 15 amino acids. V shed 3 bases and J 3 bases; nucleotides not matched to a gene: 6. Per the germline V gene, CDR1 is SGHNT and CDR2 is YYREEE (reference sequence). The CDR3 nucleotides are TGTGCCAGCAGCTGGGCGGGGACAGGGCACACTGAAGCTTTCTTT. Amino acid sequence: CASSWAGTGHTEAFF.

This rearrangement joins TRBV11-2 to TRBJ2-7; D might be TRBD2 (6 bases). Trimming removed 5 bases at V and 3 bases at J, with 14 bases between. Germline values: CDR1 SGHAT, CDR2 FQNNGV. This CDR3 comprises 14 residues. The chain's CDR3 is CASSTNWGDYEQYF. The CDR3 DNA is TGTGCCAGCAGCACCAATTGGGGGGACTACGAGCAGTACTTC.

The chain couples TRBV5-1 to TRBJ2-5, with a weak D call TRBD1 (6 bases). The J call may be incorrect, as the DNA end agrees better with TRBJ2-7. This CDR3 is built from 14 residues. CDR1 is SGHRS and CDR2 is YFSETQ in the germline V gene. In nucleotides, the CDR3 is TGCGCCAGCAGCTTGACAGGGACCCCCCACGAGCAGTACTTC. It encodes CASSLTGTPHEQYF.

The count of this clone is one. The chain uses TRBV30 and TRBJ1-3; D call uncertain. This CDR3 region has 11 residues. The germline V and J ends were trimmed by 3 bases and 4 bases, with 4 bases remaining between them. Germline V gene data show CDR1 as GTSNPN and CDR2 as SVGIG (reference sequence). The DNA for the CDR3 is TGTGCCTGGAGGGGCGGAAACACCATATATTTT. It encodes CAWRGGNTIYF.

The chain has TRBV6-6 and TRBJ2-7; 8 positions match TRBD2. Germline trimming cut 5 bases from V and 3 bases from J; bases unmatched to any gene: 9. The length of the CDR3 is 15 residues. Germline V lookup: CDR1 MNHNY, CDR2 SVGAGI (reference sequence). The CDR3 region is CASSQTGTRNYEQYF. The CDR3 DNA reads as TGTGCCAGCAGTCAGACCGGGACTAGAAACTACGAGCAGTACTTC.

The J gene is TRBJ2-5, the V gene TRBV20-1, with D possibly matching TRBD2 (6 bases). V gave up 5 bases and J gave up 3 bases, with 7 bases separating them. Germline CDR1 reads DFQATT; CDR2 reads SNEGSKA (reference sequence). The CDR3 is 11 residues long. The CDR3 DNA reads as TGCAGTGCTTGGACTAAAGAGACCCAGTACTTC. This gives the protein CSAWTKETQYF.

CDR3 nucleotide sequence: TGTGCCAGCACCCCCAGCTCCTACAATGAGCAGTTCTTC. It codes for CASTPSSYNEQFF. V is TRBV19 and J is TRBJ2-1, with no clear D. Germline CDR1 LNHDA, CDR2 SQIVND (reference sequence). V was pared by 9 bases and J by 0 bases, with 9 bases between. The CDR3 contains 13 residues.

The chain links TRBV4-1 to TRBJ2-1, with TRBD2 matching over 14 bases. Per germline, CDR1 MGHRA and CDR2 YSYEKL. Unmatched junction bases numbered 7, after V lost 4 bases and J lost 5 bases. The CDR3 runs 17 residues. CDR3 bases: TGCGCCAGCAGCCCCCTCCCGGGACTAGCGGGAGACAATGAGCAGTTCTTC. It translates to CASSPLPGLAGDNEQFF.

V gene TRBV9 combines with J gene TRBJ1-2; 9 bases map to TRBD1. Germline CDR1 reads SGDLS; CDR2 reads YYNGEE. The CDR3 runs to 13 residues. J lost 8 bases, V lost 4 bases, and 6 bases had no gene match. Here the CDR3 reads CASSLRTGEGYTF. In DNA form, the CDR3 reads TGTGCCAGCAGCCTACGGACAGGGGAAGGCTACACCTTC.

The J gene is TRBJ2-1, the V gene TRBV27, with D perhaps TRBD2 (6 bases). The CDR3 runs 17 residues. Germline CDR1 and CDR2: MNHEY and SMNVEV (reference sequence). The V end was cut by 5 bases, the J end by 3 bases, with 20 bases between. The CDR3 sequence is CASSPLPREDFYNEQFF. The DNA of the CDR3 is TGTGCCAGCAGTCCGCTTCCGAGGGAGGACTTCTACAATGAGCAGTTCTTC.

V and J are TRBV23-1 and TRBJ1-3; D not certain. TRBV23-1 is annotated as an ORF whose role is uncertain. The germline V and J ends were trimmed by 7 bases and 2 bases, with 15 bases remaining between them. The CDR3 loop spans 15 amino acids. The chain's CDR3 is CASNDPRLPGNTIYF. Here the CDR3 DNA reads TGCGCCAGCAACGACCCGAGACTGCCTGGAAACACCATATATTTT.

The CDR3 DNA sequence: TGTGCCACCAGCAGAGATCACCTGGGGGGAAACCCCACAGATACGCAGTATTTT. It translates to CATSRDHLGGNPTDTQYF. The rearrangement links TRBV15 to TRBJ2-3; D is perhaps TRBD2 (6 bases). The germline V and J ends were trimmed by 0 bases and 2 bases, with 18 bases remaining between them. Germline lookup yields CDR1 LNHNV and CDR2 YYDKDF (reference sequence). The length of the CDR3 is 18 residues.

The V call is TRBV9, the J call TRBJ2-3, with a tentative D call TRBD2 (6 bases). Germline V CDR1 and CDR2: SGDLS, YYNGEE. This CDR3 region has 15 residues. Trimming pared 1 base from V and 4 bases from J, leaving 13 bases between. This CDR3 reads CASSVSGLFADTQYF. The CDR3 DNA follows: TGTGCCAGCAGCGTAAGCGGACTATTCGCAGATACGCAGTATTTT.

V is TRBV5-1 and J is TRBJ2-7; D may be TRBD1 (6 bases). Germline V gives CDR1 SGHRS, CDR2 YFSETQ. Trimming pared 0 bases from V and 2 bases from J, leaving 9 bases between. The CDR3 sequence is 14 residues long. In DNA form, the CDR3 reads TGCGCCAGCAGCTTGGGGCAGGGGCCCTACGAGCAGTACTTC. Amino acid sequence: CASSLGQGPYEQYF.

The chain uses TRBV10-3 and TRBJ1-5; D remains unclear. Germline CDR1 reads ENHRY; CDR2 reads SYGVKD. The CDR3 spans 13 residues. Trimming removed 3 bases from V and 1 base from J, with 4 bases in between. Here the CDR3 reads CAISDISNQPQHF. The CDR3 DNA follows: TGTGCCATCAGTGATATAAGCAATCAGCCCCAGCATTTT.

J is TRBJ1-1 and V is TRBV4-2; D ambiguous. In germline, CDR1 is LGHNA, CDR2 YNFKEQ. V lost 1 base and J 1 base, leaving 10 bases between the germline ends. The CDR3 runs to 15 residues. CDR3 DNA: TGTGCCAGCAGCCAAGTTCCGGCGGCGAACACTGAAGCTTTCTTT. This codes for CASSQVPAANTEAFF.

This clone was seen more than once but under ten times. This chain links TRBV9 with TRBJ1-2, with 7 bases aligning to TRBD1. V gave up 1 base and J gave up 4 bases; unmatched junction bases: 7. Germline CDR1 reads SGDLS; CDR2 reads YYNGEE. The CDR3 is made up of 15 amino acids. CDR3 sequence reads: CASSVSDRERYGYTF. As DNA, the CDR3 is TGTGCCAGCAGCGTAAGTGACAGGGAACGCTATGGCTACACCTTC. Filled out from reference TRBV9 and TRBJ1-2, the complete variable domain reads DSGVTQTPKHLITATGQRVTLRCSPRSGDLSVYWYQQSLDQGLQFLIQYYNGEERAKGNILERFSAQQFPDLHSELNLSSLELGDSALYFCASSVSDRERYGYTFGSGTRLTVV.

The rearrangement uses TRBV19 and TRBJ1-2; D might be TRBD1 (5 bases). With 8 bases removed from V and 3 bases from J, the gap between germline ends came to 16 bases. The CDR3 covers 14 residues. Germline V gives CDR1 LNHDA, CDR2 SQIVND (reference sequence). The chain's CDR3 is CASRLRGEDYGYTF. The CDR3 bases are TGTGCCAGTCGCCTAAGGGGTGAGGACTATGGCTACACCTTC.

This chain joins TRBV5-1 and TRBJ2-5; TRBD2 aligns across 10 bases. The V gene end was trimmed by 0 bases and the J gene end by 1 base; junction bases not matched to a gene: 3. The CDR3 loop spans 16 amino acids. Looked up from germline, CDR1 is SGHRS and CDR2 is YFSETQ. CDR3 protein: CASSLGASGSQETQYF. Here the CDR3 DNA reads TGCGCCAGCAGCTTGGGGGCTAGCGGGAGCCAAGAGACCCAGTACTTC.

In its sample, this clone was seen once. The chain recombines TRBV2 with TRBJ2-2, with TRBD2 as a possible D gene (7 bases). The CDR3 is made up of 17 amino acids. V was cut by 8 bases and J by 3 bases, with 22 bases left in between. Germline CDR1 and CDR2: SNHLY and FYNNEI. DNA for the CDR3: TGTGCCAGCGGTCCTAAGGAGGGGGGGCCTGACACCGGGGAGCTGTTTTTT. It yields the protein CASGPKEGGPDTGELFF. The whole variable domain, remainder taken from reference TRBV2 and TRBJ2-2, is EPEVTQTPSHQVTQMGQEVILRCVPISNHLYFYWYRQILGQKVEFLVSFYNNEISEKSEIFDDQFSVERPDGSNFTLKIRSTKLEDSAMYFCASGPKEGGPDTGELFFGEGSRLTVL.

This clone has just one count. This sequence joins TRBV5-1 and TRBJ1-4, with 7 nucleotides matching TRBD1. CDR3 length: 14 amino acids. V was pared by 4 bases and J by 10 bases, with 10 bases of the junction left unmatched. Germline values: CDR1 SGHRS, CDR2 YFSETQ. The CDR3 DNA sequence: TGCGCCAGCAGCCCCCTAGGGGGCATTGGAAAACTGTTTTTT. It is translated as CASSPLGGIGKLFF.

The chain couples TRBV7-9 to TRBJ2-3; possible D gene TRBD2, 6 bases. Germline V gives CDR1 SEHNR, CDR2 FQNEAQ (reference sequence). V lost 2 bases to trimming and J lost 0 bases, with 9 bases between them. The CDR3 sequence is 15 residues long. The CDR3 here is CASSLPSGSTDTQYF. DNA for the CDR3: TGTGCCAGCAGCTTACCCAGCGGGAGCACAGATACGCAGTATTTT.

For the CDR3, the DNA is TGTGCCAGCAGCCAGAGTGAAATCAGGGGTGGTCAGCCCCAGCATTTT. Translated, it gives CASSQSEIRGGQPQHF. This sequence joins TRBV7-9 and TRBJ1-5, with a possible D match to TRBD1 (6 bases). Germline V CDR1 and CDR2: SEHNR, FQNEAQ (reference sequence). Trimming stripped 5 bases from V and 6 bases from J, with 20 bases between. The CDR3 has 16 amino acids. Filled out from reference TRBV7-9 and TRBJ1-5, the complete variable domain reads DTGVSQNPRHKITKRGQNVTFRCDPISEHNRLYWYRQTLGQGPEFLTYFQNEAQLEKSRLLSDRFSAERPKGSFSTLEIQRTEQGDSAMYLCASSQSEIRGGQPQHFGDGTRLSIL.

The chain combines TRBV20-1 with TRBJ1-1; D remains ambiguous. The CDR3 spans 11 residues. The V end lost 5 bases, the J end lost 3 bases, and 7 bases lay between the germline ends. Germline CDR1 is DFQATT and CDR2 is SNEGSKA (reference sequence). The CDR3 is CSAPQDTEAFF. In DNA form, the CDR3 reads TGCAGTGCTCCTCAGGACACTGAAGCTTTCTTT.

The rearrangement uses TRBV30 and TRBJ1-3; D is undetermined. This CDR3 has 12 amino acids. The V gene's germline CDR1 is GTSNPN and CDR2 SVGIG (reference sequence). Trimming cost V 4 bases and J 7 bases, with 11 bases left between them. The CDR3 DNA reads as TGTGCCTGGACGACTTGGGTTAACACCATATATTTT. Translated, it gives CAWTTWVNTIYF.